This T cell receptor beta chain stems from a study of T cell responses to AZD1222 COVID-19 vaccine. General study findings and limits: Nearly half of unique spike-specific TCRs reportedly avoided B.1.351 and B.1.1.7 mutated regions. Among those given AZD1222, only five or six were seropositive at baseline. Donors were chiefly white British, with a greater number of females, and clonal diversity was perhaps underestimated. Spike-specific TCR breadth rose after two AZD1222 doses, and depth rose as well.

TCRdb keeps only in-frame clones here, not all; method: immunoSEQ multiplex PCR. The sample holds about 160,000 clones, around 90% seen once. The germline gives CDR1 MDHEN, CDR2 SYDVKM. CDR3 size: 10 residues. Trimming shortened V by 5 bases and J by 4 bases, and 0 bases separated the two germline ends. The sample holds a few counts of this clone. Its antigen is currently unknown. The chain links TRBV28 to TRBJ1-3, with D uncertain. The receptor was isolated from an adult in good health. The sample was peripheral blood, taken on day 0 of MenACWY control vaccination. The CDR3 bases are TGTGCCAGCAGTGGAAACACCATATATTTT. Residues: CASSGNTIYF.